This T cell receptor beta chain was captured by sequencing in a study of T cell repertoires in aging, cancer and after chemotherapy. Looking at the study overall: Donors were grouped into six age bands spanning 30 or younger through 70 or older.

TCR beta rearrangements were amplified from peripheral blood genomic DNA. Overall study findings and caveats: Loss of evenness, beyond lost richness, contributed to age-related TCR diversity decline in cancer patients.

By its share, this clonotype is medium-sized (0.01 to 0.1%). As yet, its antigen is unknown. Rearranged V-D-J TRB sequences were amplified with a mixed TRB-A/B primer pool. TCRdb recomputed calls from the multiplex PCR reads with MiXCR, one row per CDR3 protein. The data hold around 5,000 distinct CDR3 sequences, with approximately 30% observed a single time. The J segment lost 0 bases and the V segment lost 0 bases, leaving 3 bases of the junction unmatched. There are 18 residues in the CDR3. The germline CDR1 and CDR2 sequences are PRHDT and FYEKMQ (reference sequence). The sequencing input was blood. The receptor's source is a human donor in good health. This chain joins TRBV13 and TRBJ2-1; 12 nucleotides align to TRBD2. CDR3 nucleotide sequence: TGTGCCAGCAGCTTAGGGACTAGCGGGGGAAGCTCCTACAATGAGCAGTTCTTC. This codes for CASSLGTSGGSSYNEQFF. The full variable domain, completed using reference TRBV13 and TRBJ2-1, is AAGVIQSPRHLIKEKRETATLKCYPIPRHDTVYWYQQGPGQDPQFLISFYEKMQSDKGSIPDRFSAQQFSDYHSELNMSSLELGDSALYFCASSLGTSGGSSYNEQFFGPGTRLTVL.